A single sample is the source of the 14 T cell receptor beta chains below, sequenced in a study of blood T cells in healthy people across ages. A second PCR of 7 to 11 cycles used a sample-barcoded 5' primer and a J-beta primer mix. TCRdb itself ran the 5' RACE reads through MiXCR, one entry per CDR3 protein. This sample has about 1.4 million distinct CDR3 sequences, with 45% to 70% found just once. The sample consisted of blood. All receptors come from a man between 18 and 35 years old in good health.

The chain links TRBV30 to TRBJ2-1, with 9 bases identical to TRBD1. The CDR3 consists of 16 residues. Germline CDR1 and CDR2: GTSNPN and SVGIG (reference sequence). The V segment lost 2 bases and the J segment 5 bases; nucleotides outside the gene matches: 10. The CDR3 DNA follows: TGTGCCTGGAGTCTTACATCGGGACAGGGTAACAATGAGCAGTTCTTC. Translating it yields CAWSLTSGQGNNEQFF.

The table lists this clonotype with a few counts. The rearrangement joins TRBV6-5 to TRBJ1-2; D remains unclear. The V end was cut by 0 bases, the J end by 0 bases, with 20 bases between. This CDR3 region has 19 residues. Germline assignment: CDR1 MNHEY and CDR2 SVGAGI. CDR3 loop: CASSYSDSISGYPNYGYTF. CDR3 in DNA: TGTGCCAGCAGTTACTCCGACTCCATATCGGGGTATCCTAACTATGGCTACACCTTC.

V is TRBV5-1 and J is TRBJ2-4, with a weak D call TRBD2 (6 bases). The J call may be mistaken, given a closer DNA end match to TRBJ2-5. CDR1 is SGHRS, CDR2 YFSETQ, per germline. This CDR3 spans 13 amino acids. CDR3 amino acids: CASSQIRGETQYF. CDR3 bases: TGCGCCAGCAGTCAAATTCGGGGGGAGACCCAGTACTTC.

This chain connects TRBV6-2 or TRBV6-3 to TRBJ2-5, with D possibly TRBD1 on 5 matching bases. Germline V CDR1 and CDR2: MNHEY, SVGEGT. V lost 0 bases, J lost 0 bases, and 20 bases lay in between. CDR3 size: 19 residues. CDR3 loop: CASSYSLFSGSLNQETQYF. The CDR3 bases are TGTGCCAGCAGTTACTCCCTCTTCTCAGGGTCCCTAAACCAAGAGACCCAGTACTTC.

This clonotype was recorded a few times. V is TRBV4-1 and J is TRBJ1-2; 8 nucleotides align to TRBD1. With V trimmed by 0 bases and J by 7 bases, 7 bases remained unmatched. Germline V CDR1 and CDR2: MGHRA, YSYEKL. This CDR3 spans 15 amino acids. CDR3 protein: CASSQEPGRGLGYTF. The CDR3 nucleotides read TGCGCCAGCAGCCAAGAGCCAGGCAGGGGGCTTGGCTACACCTTC.

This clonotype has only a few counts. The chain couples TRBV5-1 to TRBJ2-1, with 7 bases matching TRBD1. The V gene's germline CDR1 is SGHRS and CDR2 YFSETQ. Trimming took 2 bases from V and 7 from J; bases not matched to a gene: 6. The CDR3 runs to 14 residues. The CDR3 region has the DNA TGCGCCAGCAGCTTTCCGACAGGGATGAATGAGCAGTTCTTC. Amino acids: CASSFPTGMNEQFF.

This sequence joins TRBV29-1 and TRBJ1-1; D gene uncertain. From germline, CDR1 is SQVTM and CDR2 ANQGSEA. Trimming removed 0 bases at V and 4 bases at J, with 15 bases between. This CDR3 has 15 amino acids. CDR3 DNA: TGCAGCGTTGAAGATCGCAGGACCGGCGGCACTGAAGCTTTCTTT. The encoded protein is CSVEDRRTGGTEAFF.

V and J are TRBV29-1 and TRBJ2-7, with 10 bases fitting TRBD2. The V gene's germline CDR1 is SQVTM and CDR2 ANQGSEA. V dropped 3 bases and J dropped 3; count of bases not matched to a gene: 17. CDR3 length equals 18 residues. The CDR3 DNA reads TGCAGCGTTGAGGGTGTTGAGAGCGGGGGGGTCAGGTTCTACGAGCAGTACTTC. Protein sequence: CSVEGVESGGVRFYEQYF.

CDR3 DNA: TGTGCCAGCGCCCCGGGGGGGCTACCGAACACTGAAGCTTTCTTT. It yields the protein CASAPGGLPNTEAFF. V gene TRBV6-4 combines with J gene TRBJ1-1; TRBD1 might be the D (6 bases). Trimming stripped 8 bases from V and 1 base from J, with 17 bases between. This CDR3 spans 15 amino acids. The germline V gene encodes CDR1 MRHNA and CDR2 SNTAGT.

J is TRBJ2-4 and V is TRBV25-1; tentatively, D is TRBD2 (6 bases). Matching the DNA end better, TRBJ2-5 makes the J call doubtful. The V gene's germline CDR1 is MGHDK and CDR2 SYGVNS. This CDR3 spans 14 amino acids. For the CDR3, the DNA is TGTGCCAGCAGTCATAGCGGACTCCAAGAGACCCAGTACTTC. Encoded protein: CASSHSGLQETQYF.

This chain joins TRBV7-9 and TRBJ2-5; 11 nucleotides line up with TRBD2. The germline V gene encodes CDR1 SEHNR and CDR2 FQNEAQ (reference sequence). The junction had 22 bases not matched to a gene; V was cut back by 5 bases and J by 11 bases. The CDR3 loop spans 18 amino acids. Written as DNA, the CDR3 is TGTGCCAGCAGCCGGAAAACCACTAGCGGGAGACTTATCTATGAGCAGTACTTC. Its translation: CASSRKTTSGRLIYEQYF.

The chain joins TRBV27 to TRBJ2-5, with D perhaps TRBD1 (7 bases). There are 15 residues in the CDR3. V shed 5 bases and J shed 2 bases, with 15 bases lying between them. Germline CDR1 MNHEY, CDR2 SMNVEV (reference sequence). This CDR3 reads CASSPFAGQQETQYF. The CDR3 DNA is TGTGCCAGCAGTCCCTTTGCGGGACAGCAAGAGACCCAGTACTTC.

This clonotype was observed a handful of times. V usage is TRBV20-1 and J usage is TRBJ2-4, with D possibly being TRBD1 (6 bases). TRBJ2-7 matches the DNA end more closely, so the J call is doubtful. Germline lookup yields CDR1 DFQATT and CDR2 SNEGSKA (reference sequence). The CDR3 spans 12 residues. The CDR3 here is CSAQKRGYEQYF. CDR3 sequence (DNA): TGCAGTGCGCAGAAAAGGGGGTACGAGCAGTACTTC.

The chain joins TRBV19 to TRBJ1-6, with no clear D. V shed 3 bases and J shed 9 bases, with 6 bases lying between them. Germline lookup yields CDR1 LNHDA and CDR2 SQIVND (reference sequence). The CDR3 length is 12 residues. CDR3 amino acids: CASSMTFSPLHF. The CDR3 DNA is TGTGCCAGTAGTATGACTTTTTCACCCCTCCACTTT.